Given below is one T cell receptor beta chain in context. The sample originates from a study of T cells in Graves' hyperthyroidism and ophthalmopathy. The V and J ends lost 3 bases and 5 bases, in that order; junction bases with no gene match: 11. The V gene's germline CDR1 is DFQATT and CDR2 SNEGSKA (reference sequence). The CDR3 has 15 residues. What was amplified from RNA transcripts were TCR beta CDR3 regions. A set of HTBI primers served as the primers for a first-round RT-PCR of the TCR CDR3. TCRdb analysed the multiplex PCR reads with MiXCR anew, one entry per CDR3 protein. The sample consists of about 660,000 distinct CDR3 sequences, just under 45% of them appearing once.

The sample taken for sequencing was peripheral blood or thyroid tissue (not recorded which). V is TRBV20-1 and J is TRBJ2-5; TRBD1 aligns across 8 bases. The receptor comes from an adult man with Graves' disease, either hyperthyroidism or ophthalmopathy (not recorded which). CDR3 residues: CSASAGTGERETQYF. The CDR3 nucleotides read TGCAGTGCTAGCGCCGGGACAGGAGAGAGGGAGACCCAGTACTTC.